The 14 T cell receptor beta chains in this list originate from one sample, sequenced in a study of tumor-infiltrating lymphocytes in primary liver carcinoma. Researchers generated TCR beta cDNA from approximately 520 ng of total RNA, relying on a constant-region primer. A slightly modified ARM-PCR protocol with three nested multiplex PCR rounds produced these TCR beta libraries. The two initial PCR rounds, around 10 cycles each, used TRBV1-TRBV30 forward and C-beta reverse primers. A single record per CDR3 protein comes from TCRdb applying MiXCR to the multiplex PCR reads. The profile shows roughly 120,000 distinct CDR3 sequences, 64% of them singletons. The source material, about 18-31 mg of unsorted bulk tissue, was used to co-extract RNA and DNA. Sample: liver tumor tissue from sampling region 3. The subset was: tumor region T3, left-lateral pole. These receptors were collected from a woman aged 55 to 70 with primary liver carcinoma and hepatitis B virus infection.

In the case of this clonotype: A read error may account for a junction end that differs from germline. The rearrangement uses TRBV11-2 and TRBJ2-2; maybe TRBD2 (5 bases). This CDR3 spans 16 amino acids. Germline lookup yields CDR1 SGHAT and CDR2 FQNNGV. The CDR3 loop reads CTSSPRTALNTGEPLF. CDR3 coding DNA: TGTACCAGCAGCCCTAGAACAGCGTTGAACACCGGGGAGCCGCTTTTT.

A word on this clonotype: At one boundary the junction diverges from the germline segment, which might be a read error. The gene calls are TRBV11-2 and TRBJ2-3; D is undetermined. The length of the CDR3 is 15 residues. Germline-derived CDR1 and CDR2 are SGHAT and FQNNGV. The CDR3 protein is CASRPFAISTDTQYF. Written as DNA, the CDR3 is TGCGCCAGCAGGCCCTTTGCGATTAGCACAGATACGCAGTATTTT.

A remark on this clonotype: Without the conserved terminal phenylalanine or tryptophan, this CDR3 likely stems from a read error. The J gene is TRBJ1-5, the V gene TRBV4-1; no reliable D call. CDR3 length: 15 amino acids. CDR1 and CDR2 from the germline V gene are MGHRA and YSYEKL. CDR3 loop: CANSQVGWSNQPQHL. The CDR3 DNA is TGCGCCAACAGCCAAGTGGGGTGGAGCAATCAGCCCCAGCATCTT.

On this clonotype: One end of the junction is discordant with germline, which a read error may explain. The chain carries TRBV11-2 and TRBJ2-6; either TRBD1 or TRBD2 may fit D (5 bases each). The CDR3 is 18 residues long. CDR1 and CDR2 from the germline V gene are SGHAT and FQNNGV. The CDR3 is CASSLPPGGGVVANVLTF. CDR3 DNA: TGTGCCAGCAGCTTACCTCCCGGTGGGGGAGTTGTGGCCAATGTCCTGACTTTC.

The genes are TRBV5-4 and TRBJ2-3, with D hard to call. Deletions cut 6 bases from V and 0 bases from J, with 14 bases between. Looked up from germline, CDR1 is SGHNT and CDR2 is YYREEE (reference sequence). The CDR3 consists of 15 residues. CDR3 protein: CASNQGQTSTDTQYF. The CDR3 DNA reads TGTGCCAGCAACCAAGGGCAGACTAGCACAGATACGCAGTATTTT.

As concerns this clonotype: One end of the junction fails to match germline, which may point to a read error. The genes are TRBV28 and TRBJ2-3; 7 bases line up with TRBD2. The CDR3 is 15 residues long. Germline CDR1 is MDHEN and CDR2 is SYDVKM. Written as DNA, the CDR3 is TGTACCAGCAGTTCCCAGAGGACTAGTCGACTGCGGGTGGATTTT. Translation gives CTSSSQRTSRLRVDF. Supplemented by reference TRBV28 and TRBJ2-3, the full variable domain reads DVKVTQSSRYLVKRTGEKVFLECVQDMDHENMFWYRQDPGLGLRLIYFSYDVKMKEKGDIPEGYSVSREKKERFSLILESASTNQTSMYLCTSSSQRTSRLRVDFGPGTRLTVL.

Regarding this clonotype: One junction end disagrees with the germline gene, perhaps due to a read error. The V call is TRBV28, the J call TRBJ1-2, with D possibly TRBD1 on 6 matching bases. Germline V lookup: CDR1 MDHEN, CDR2 SYDVKM. There are 16 residues in the CDR3. This chain's CDR3 is CASSFGAGAGVDDYTF. CDR3 coding DNA: TGTGCCAGTAGTTTCGGGGCAGGGGCGGGGGTTGATGACTACACCTTC.

This clonotype was found a few times. The V and J genes are TRBV5-1 and TRBJ2-5, with 7 nucleotides matching TRBD1. The CDR3 extends over 15 amino acids. Germline V lookup: CDR1 SGHRS, CDR2 YFSETQ. The trim removed 1 base at V and 6 bases at J, leaving 9 bases unmatched. The CDR3 nucleotides are TGCGCCAGCAGCTTGTCCTTCGACAGGGTCAAGACCCAGTACTTC. Residues: CASSLSFDRVKTQYF.

This clonotype occurred many times. V usage is TRBV4-2 and J usage is TRBJ2-5, with 8 bases lining up with TRBD2. After removal of 4 bases from V and 0 bases from J, the junction contained 10 bases not matched to a gene. Germline CDR1 LGHNA, CDR2 YNFKEQ. The CDR3 has 17 residues. The CDR3 is CASSRSWGREDQETQYF. CDR3 in DNA: TGTGCCAGCAGCCGGTCGTGGGGGCGGGAGGACCAAGAGACCCAGTACTTC.

On this clonotype itself: A read error may produce the germline difference seen at one junction end. This chain links TRBV6-1 with TRBJ2-2; 7 bases map to TRBD1. From germline, CDR1 is MNHNS and CDR2 SASEGT. The CDR3 length is 15 residues. CDR3 DNA: TGTGCCAGCAGTACCCGGGACAGTAACACCCGGGAACTGTTTTTT. It is translated as CASSTRDSNTRELFF.

The CDR3 sequence is CASGSPGTGQETQYF. In nucleotides, the CDR3 is TGTGCCAGCGGCTCGCCCGGGACCGGTCAAGAGACCCAGTACTTC. The genes are TRBV11-1 and TRBJ2-5; D possibly uses TRBD1 or TRBD2 (5 bases each). Germline CDR1 and CDR2: SGHAT and FQDESV (reference sequence). Trimming left V 8 bases short and J 2 bases short, with 18 bases between. The CDR3 loop spans 15 amino acids.

The chain employs TRBV28 and TRBJ2-1; possibly TRBD1 or TRBD2 for D (5 bases each). V lost 8 bases, J lost 6 bases, and 20 bases lay in between. The CDR3 has 15 amino acids. The V gene's germline CDR1 is MDHEN and CDR2 SYDVKM. CDR3 residues: CASGPERGFINEQFF. As DNA, the CDR3 is TGTGCCAGCGGTCCGGAGAGGGGATTTATCAATGAGCAGTTCTTC.

This clonotype is medium-sized. This sequence joins TRBV7-9 and TRBJ2-7, with 8 bases lining up with TRBD1. The CDR3 loop spans 16 amino acids. V shed 5 bases, J shed 3 bases, and the junction held 12 bases outside the gene matches. Germline CDR1 reads SEHNR; CDR2 reads FQNEAQ (reference sequence). Here the CDR3 reads CASSPWDQGADYEQYF. CDR3 nucleotide sequence: TGTGCCAGCAGCCCCTGGGATCAGGGGGCGGACTACGAGCAGTACTTC. Together with reference TRBV7-9 and TRBJ2-7, the CDR3 gives the full variable domain: DTGVSQNPRHKITKRGQNVTFRCDPISEHNRLYWYRQTLGQGPEFLTYFQNEAQLEKSRLLSDRFSAERPKGSFSTLEIQRTEQGDSAMYLCASSPWDQGADYEQYFGPGTRLTVT.

This chain uses TRBV10-1 with TRBJ1-6, with D possibly being TRBD1 (5 bases). V lost 8 bases and J lost 14, with 19 bases in between. The CDR3 is 13 residues long. Germline V lookup: CDR1 WNHNN, CDR2 SYGVQD (reference sequence). CDR3 sequence reads: CASSGTKNSSLHF. As DNA, the CDR3 is TGCGCCAGCTCCGGGACGAAAAACTCATCCCTCCACTTT.